Below, 2 T cell receptor beta chains from the same sample are listed, as sequenced in a study of early T cells in non-severe SARS-CoV-2 infection. TCRdb redid the calling of the 5' RACE reads with MiXCR, one entry per CDR3 protein. The sample has about 64,000 distinct CDR3 sequences, more than 4% seen once. The specimen was whole blood. The receptor source for this set is an adult who was a healthcare worker with PCR-confirmed SARS-CoV-2 infection or an uninfected control (not recorded which).

This clonotype was seen many times. The V call is TRBV24-1, the J call TRBJ2-1; 7 bases line up with TRBD2. Trimming took 0 bases from V and 12 from J; bases not matched to a gene: 4. The CDR3 sequence is 13 residues long. CDR1 KGHDR and CDR2 SFDVKD come from the germline V gene. The CDR3 DNA is TGTGCCACCAGTGATTTGTTGGGGGGGAGGCAGTTCTTC. It is translated as CATSDLLGGRQFF.

This clonotype was detected only a few times. The CDR3 is CASSPLGGGETDTQYF. CDR3 coding DNA: TGTGCCAGCAGCCCTCTCGGCGGGGGGGAAACAGATACGCAGTATTTT. V gene TRBV9 combines with J gene TRBJ2-3, with TRBD2 matching over 9 bases. V shed 4 bases and J 3 bases; nucleotides not matched to a gene: 9. Germline V gene data show CDR1 as SGDLS and CDR2 as YYNGEE. CDR3 length: 16 residues.